The 12 T cell receptor beta chains below come from one sample, sequenced in a study of blood T cells in healthy people across ages (dated by TCRdb to 2015 to 2017). Receptors were amplified or captured by 5' RACE. The sample was run on an Illumina HiSeq 2500. A second PCR of roughly 7 to 11 cycles was performed with a sample-barcoded 5' primer and a J-beta primer mix. TCRdb trimmed the raw reads at Q25, called clones with MiXCR and kept productive beta chains. Every entry covers one CDR3 protein and lists the most common genes and DNA from its rows. For this sample the table gives fewer than 750,000 distinct CDR3 sequences, of which roughly 48% were detected only once. Of the sample, just under 25% is held by the ten largest clones. The sequenced sample was blood. Receptors were obtained from a man older than 75 in good health.

The rearrangement links TRBV6-5 to TRBJ2-3, with 13 bases identical to TRBD2. The germline V gene encodes CDR1 MNHEY and CDR2 SVGAGI. V gave up 0 bases and J gave up 0 bases; unmatched junction bases: 15. The CDR3 spans 22 residues. The DNA for the CDR3 is TGTGCCAGCAGTTACTCATCCGAAAGACTAGCGGGAGGATTCTCTAGCACAGATACGCAGTATTTT. Translated, it gives CASSYSSERLAGGFSSTDTQYF.

V is TRBV7-2 and J is TRBJ2-7; D call uncertain. Germline lookup yields CDR1 SGHTA and CDR2 FQGNSA. CDR3 size: 14 residues. The V and J ends lost 1 base and 4 bases respectively, with 11 bases between them. The CDR3 region is CASSLDPGFYEQYF. CDR3 coding DNA: TGTGCCAGCAGCTTAGATCCAGGATTTTACGAGCAGTACTTC.

The table lists this clonotype with a count of one. This chain connects TRBV6-2 or TRBV6-3 to TRBJ2-1; TRBD2 aligns across 11 bases. CDR1 is MNHEY, CDR2 SVGEGT, per germline. This CDR3 region has 15 residues. With 5 bases clipped from V and 7 bases from J, the junction kept 7 bases outside the gene matches. Here the CDR3 DNA reads TGTGCCAGCAGTAAACTAGCGGGAGTACGGAATGAGCAGTTCTTC. Amino acid sequence: CASSKLAGVRNEQFF.

This clonotype came up a few times. V usage is TRBV7-3 and J usage is TRBJ2-1, with D unresolved. The CDR3 is 12 amino acids. V lost 2 bases to trimming and J lost 8 bases, with 7 bases between them. Germline V gene lookup returns CDR1 SGHTA and CDR2 FQGTGA. The CDR3 is CASSLSLDEQFF. Written as DNA, the CDR3 is TGTGCCAGCAGCTTATCCCTCGATGAGCAGTTCTTC.

This clonotype was detected a few times. This rearrangement joins TRBV6-5 to TRBJ1-3; a weak D match, TRBD1 (6 bases). Looked up from germline, CDR1 is MNHEY and CDR2 is SVGAGI. Deletions cut 2 bases from V and 2 bases from J, with 7 bases between. This CDR3 has 14 amino acids. CDR3 bases: TGTGCCAGCAGTTACGAGGGGGCTGGAAACACCATATATTTT. Translating it yields CASSYEGAGNTIYF.

The genes are TRBV7-2 and TRBJ1-4; TRBD1 agrees at 9 bases. The J segment lost 7 bases and the V segment lost 5 bases, leaving 8 bases of the junction unmatched. Germline CDR1 and CDR2: SGHTA and FQGNSA. The CDR3 covers 15 residues. The CDR3 DNA sequence: TGTGCCAGCAGCCCAGAACGGGACAGGGCTGAAAAACTGTTTTTT. Its translation: CASSPERDRAEKLFF.

This clonotype has just a few counts. The chain couples TRBV21-1 to TRBJ2-7; whether TRBD1, the table's D call, matches the DNA was not checked. TRBV21-1 represents a pseudogene. CDR3 size: 15 residues. Here the CDR3 reads CASSIGTKVSYEQYF. For the CDR3, the DNA is TGTGCCAGCAGCATTGGGACGAAAGTTTCCTACGAGCAGTACTTC.

This clonotype was observed a few times. The rearrangement links TRBV7-9 to TRBJ2-1, with D tentatively TRBD1 (6 bases). Germline values: CDR1 SEHNR, CDR2 FQNEAQ (reference sequence). V lost 4 bases to trimming and J lost 8 bases, with 9 bases between them. The length of the CDR3 is 12 residues. CDR3 sequence (DNA): TGTGCCAGCAGCTCTCAGGGGCATGAGCAGTTCTTC. This gives the protein CASSSQGHEQFF. Combining the CDR3 with reference TRBV7-9 and TRBJ2-1 gives the whole variable domain DTGVSQNPRHKITKRGQNVTFRCDPISEHNRLYWYRQTLGQGPEFLTYFQNEAQLEKSRLLSDRFSAERPKGSFSTLEIQRTEQGDSAMYLCASSSQGHEQFFGPGTRLTVL.

This clonotype was counted only a few times. The V and J genes are TRBV7-3 and TRBJ2-7, with TRBD2 identical over 13 bases. CDR1 is SGHTA and CDR2 is FQGTGA in the germline V gene. The CDR3 loop spans 16 amino acids. Trimming took 5 bases from V and 2 from J; bases not matched to a gene: 6. CDR3 loop: CASSLGTSGVTYEQYF. In DNA form, the CDR3 reads TGTGCCAGCAGCCTAGGGACTAGCGGGGTAACCTACGAGCAGTACTTC.

This clonotype appeared many times. The chain links TRBV6-5 to TRBJ2-3; TRBD2 matches 9 bases. The CDR3 has 17 residues. The V segment lost 2 bases and the J segment 4 bases; nucleotides outside the gene matches: 10. From germline, CDR1 is MNHEY and CDR2 SVGAGI. In DNA, the CDR3 is TGTGCCAGCAGTTACACCAGGTTAGCGGGAGTCCCAGATACGCAGTATTTT. Translating it yields CASSYTRLAGVPDTQYF.

The chain carries TRBV11-2 and TRBJ2-3, with D tentatively TRBD2 (5 bases). Germline V gene lookup returns CDR1 SGHAT and CDR2 FQNNGV. This CDR3 has 15 residues. Trimming removed 2 bases from V and 1 base from J, with 10 bases in between. CDR3 sequence reads: CASSLIARGTDTQYF. In DNA form, the CDR3 reads TGTGCCAGCAGCTTAATAGCGCGGGGCACAGATACGCAGTATTTT.

The chain carries TRBV4-1 and TRBJ1-4; D gene unclear. Germline CDR1 and CDR2: MGHRA and YSYEKL. The V end was cut by 3 bases, the J end by 2 bases, with 13 bases between. The length of the CDR3 is 16 residues. CDR3 coding DNA: TGCGCCAGCAGCCATGGCGGAAGGACGACTAATGAAAAACTGTTTTTT. Translated, it gives CASSHGGRTTNEKLFF.